This TCR beta chain was recovered during a study of blood T cells in healthy people across ages. Trimming removed 5 bases from V and 4 bases from J, with 11 bases in between. Germline loops: CDR1 MNHEY, CDR2 SVGAGI. The CDR3 is made up of 13 amino acids. Each sample gave at least 7 million isolated PBMCs. Note on this clonotype: A much larger clone is a single base away; this may be a read error.

A J-beta primer mix and a sample-barcoded 5' primer were used in a second PCR of about 7 to 12 cycles. A tag from a template-switch adaptor with 12 random nucleotides marked each cDNA molecule. TCRdb itself ran the 5' RACE reads through MiXCR, one entry per CDR3 protein. Among approximately 1.5 million distinct CDR3 sequences listed, approximately 39% were seen once. The rearrangement uses TRBV6-5 and TRBJ1-2; no clear D. Sequenced sample: blood. This TCR was recovered from a young woman in good health. The CDR3 sequence is CASSDRDGYGYTF. The CDR3 region has the DNA TGTGCCAGCAGTGACCGGGATGGCTATGGCTACACCTTC.